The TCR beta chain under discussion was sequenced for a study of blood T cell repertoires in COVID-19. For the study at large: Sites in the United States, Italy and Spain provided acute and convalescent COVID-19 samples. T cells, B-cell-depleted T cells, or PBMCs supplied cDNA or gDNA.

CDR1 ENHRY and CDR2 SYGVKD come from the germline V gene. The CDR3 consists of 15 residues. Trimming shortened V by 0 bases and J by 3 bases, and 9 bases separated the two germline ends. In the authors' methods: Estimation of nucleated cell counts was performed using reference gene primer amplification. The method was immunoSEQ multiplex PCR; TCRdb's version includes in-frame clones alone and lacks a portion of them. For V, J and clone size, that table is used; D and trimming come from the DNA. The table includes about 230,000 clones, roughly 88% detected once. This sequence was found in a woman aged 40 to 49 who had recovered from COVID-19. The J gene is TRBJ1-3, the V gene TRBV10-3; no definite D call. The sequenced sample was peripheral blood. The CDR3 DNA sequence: TGTGCCATCAGTGAGTCCAGGCTACGTGGAAACACCATATATTTT. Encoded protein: CAISESRLRGNTIYF.